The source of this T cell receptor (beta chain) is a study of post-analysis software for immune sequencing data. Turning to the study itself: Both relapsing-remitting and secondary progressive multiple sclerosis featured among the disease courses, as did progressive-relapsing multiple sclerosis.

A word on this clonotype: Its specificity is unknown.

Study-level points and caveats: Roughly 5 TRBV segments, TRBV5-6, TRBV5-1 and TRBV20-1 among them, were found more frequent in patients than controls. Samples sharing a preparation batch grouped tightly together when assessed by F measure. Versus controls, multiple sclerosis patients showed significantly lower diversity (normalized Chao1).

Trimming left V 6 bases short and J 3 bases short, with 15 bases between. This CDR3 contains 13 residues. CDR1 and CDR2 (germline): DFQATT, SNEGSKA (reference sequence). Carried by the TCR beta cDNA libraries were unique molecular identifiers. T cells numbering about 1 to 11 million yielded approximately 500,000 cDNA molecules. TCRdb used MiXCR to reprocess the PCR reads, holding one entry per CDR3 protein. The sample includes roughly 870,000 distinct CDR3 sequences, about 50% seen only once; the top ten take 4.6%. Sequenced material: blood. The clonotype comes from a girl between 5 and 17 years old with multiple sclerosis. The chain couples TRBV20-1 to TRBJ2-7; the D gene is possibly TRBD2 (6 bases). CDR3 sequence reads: CSAGSASVYEQYF. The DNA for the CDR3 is TGCAGTGCCGGGTCGGCTAGCGTCTACGAGCAGTACTTC.